Listed here are 29 T cell receptor beta chains from one sample, sequenced in a study of cytomegalovirus exposure and HLA in healthy donors. It was with 60 Vbeta and 13 Jbeta primers that the PCR ran. Assay: immunoSEQ multiplex PCR; the TCRdb copy retains only in-frame clones and omits some. Of roughly 140,000 clones listed, 60% to 80% are singletons. The specimen was PBMCs. The receptor set was obtained from a woman in her forties in good health and CMV-seropositive.

The chain joins TRBV27 to TRBJ2-1; 9 bases map to TRBD2. This CDR3 is 17 amino acids long. Trimming at V came to 3 bases and at J to 4 bases, leaving 10 bases not matched to a gene. The germline gives CDR1 MNHEY, CDR2 SMNVEV (reference sequence). CDR3 region: CASSFGSGGPGYNEQFF. In DNA, the CDR3 is TGTGCCAGCAGTTTTGGAAGCGGGGGGCCGGGATACAATGAGCAGTTCTTC.

This clone occurred once. The chain uses TRBV10-1 and TRBJ2-2, with 16 bases identical to TRBD2. Germline V gives CDR1 WNHNN, CDR2 SYGVQD (reference sequence). This CDR3 is built from 21 residues. J was trimmed by 7 bases and V by 5 bases; bases with no gene match: 19. CDR3 protein: CASSPNPGTSGGAPSGGELFF. In DNA form, the CDR3 reads TGCGCCAGCAGTCCCAACCCCGGGACTAGCGGGGGGGCCCCTTCGGGCGGGGAGCTGTTTTTT.

The chain employs TRBV2 and TRBJ2-5, with a possible D match to TRBD2 (6 bases). V shed 6 bases and J shed 2 bases, with 22 bases lying between them. CDR1 and CDR2 (germline): SNHLY, FYNNEI. The CDR3 is 17 residues long. Here the CDR3 reads CASRRVGGAGEQETQYF. CDR3 nucleotide sequence: TGTGCCAGCAGGAGGGTCGGCGGGGCTGGTGAACAAGAGACCCAGTACTTC.

The chain carries TRBV4-1 and TRBJ2-7; TRBD2 might be the D (6 bases). The CDR3 length is 19 residues. V gave up 3 bases and J gave up 2 bases, with 26 bases separating them. Germline CDR1 is MGHRA and CDR2 is YSYEKL. The CDR3 sequence: CASSQTPWGSGIRAYEQYF. The CDR3 DNA reads as TGCGCCAGCAGCCAGACTCCTTGGGGTAGCGGAATTAGGGCCTACGAGCAGTACTTC.

This clone was detected a few times. The chain employs TRBV30 and TRBJ2-5, with TRBD1 matching 10 bases. The germline gives CDR1 GTSNPN, CDR2 SVGIG (reference sequence). With 0 bases clipped from V and 2 bases from J, the junction kept 3 bases outside the gene matches. The CDR3 covers 15 residues. In DNA form, the CDR3 reads TGTGCCTGGAGTGTGGGACAGGGGCATCAAGAGACCCAGTACTTC. It is translated as CAWSVGQGHQETQYF.

In DNA, the CDR3 is TGTGCCAGCTCACCCCCGGAAGGGGCGAGTAGCAATCAGCCCCAGCATTTT. It yields the protein CASSPPEGASSNQPQHF. V is TRBV18 and J is TRBJ1-5, with D possibly matching TRBD1 (5 bases). The CDR3 runs to 17 residues. V shed 3 bases and J shed 0 bases, with 15 bases lying between them. Germline V gene sequence: CDR1 KGHSH, CDR2 LQKENI.

The genes are TRBV27 and TRBJ1-5, with D possibly being TRBD1 (6 bases). Per germline, CDR1 MNHEY and CDR2 SMNVEV (reference sequence). The CDR3 is made up of 13 amino acids. The germline V and J ends were trimmed by 4 bases and 6 bases, with 10 bases remaining between them. In nucleotides, the CDR3 is TGTGCCAGCAGTTCACAGGGAATTCAGCCCCAGCATTTT. Protein product: CASSSQGIQPQHF.

J is TRBJ2-1 and V is TRBV28, with D tentatively TRBD1 (5 bases). The CDR3 consists of 16 residues. The V end lost 4 bases, the J end lost 7 bases, and 20 bases lay between the germline ends. Per germline, CDR1 MDHEN and CDR2 SYDVKM. The CDR3 DNA is TGTGCCAGCAGTTCCACGTCCGAGAACAGGAAAAATGAGCAGTTCTTC. Its translation is CASSSTSENRKNEQFF.

The chain is built from TRBV9 and TRBJ2-7, with 8 bases aligning to TRBD2. This CDR3 contains 14 residues. Losses at the gene ends were 3 bases for V and 3 bases for J; bases not matched to a gene: 5. The V gene's germline CDR1 is SGDLS and CDR2 YYNGEE. CDR3 nucleotides: TGTGCCAGCAGCGGAACCCTAGCGGGCTACGAGCAGTACTTC. Protein sequence: CASSGTLAGYEQYF.

The genes are TRBV11-1 and TRBJ1-6, with 7 bases that match TRBD1. This CDR3 contains 16 residues. Losses at the gene ends were 5 bases for V and 3 bases for J; bases not matched to a gene: 7. Germline CDR1 and CDR2: SGHAT and FQDESV (reference sequence). The CDR3 coding sequence is TGTGCCAGCAGCGAAGCTAACAGGGGCTATAATTCACCCCTCCACTTT. It translates to CASSEANRGYNSPLHF.

In its sample, this clone was seen once. The V gene is TRBV11-2, the J gene TRBJ1-4, with D perhaps TRBD1 (6 bases). V lost 1 base, J lost 7 bases, and 13 bases lay in between. Germline CDR1 SGHAT, CDR2 FQNNGV. The CDR3 length is 15 residues. DNA of the CDR3: TGTGCCAGCAGCTTAGGCGGCGTCAGGGGTGAAAAACTGTTTTTT. This translates into CASSLGGVRGEKLFF.

The V and J genes are TRBV13 and TRBJ1-2; D is ambiguous. The CDR3 contains 13 residues. Germline values: CDR1 PRHDT, CDR2 FYEKMQ (reference sequence). V lost 4 bases and J 4 bases, leaving 10 bases between the germline ends. The CDR3 region has the DNA TGTGCCAGCAGCTCAAGGACTGCCTATGGCTACACCTTC. Its translation is CASSSRTAYGYTF.

This chain links TRBV5-1 with TRBJ2-3, with 9 bases fitting TRBD2. The CDR3 length is 18 residues. Trimming took 1 base from V and 2 from J; bases not matched to a gene: 11. Germline CDR1 is SGHRS and CDR2 is YFSETQ. The CDR3 reads CASSLRLLAGTNTDTQYF. In nucleotides, the CDR3 is TGCGCCAGCAGCTTGCGCCTCCTAGCGGGGACCAACACAGATACGCAGTATTTT.

CDR3 amino acids: CASSLRYSAGNNEQFF. DNA of the CDR3: TGCGCCAGCAGCTTGAGGTATTCAGCGGGGAACAATGAGCAGTTCTTC. The V call is TRBV5-1, the J call TRBJ2-1, with TRBD2 matching over 7 bases. Germline lookup yields CDR1 SGHRS and CDR2 YFSETQ. The V segment lost 1 base and the J segment 5 bases; nucleotides outside the gene matches: 9. This CDR3 is built from 16 residues.

The rearrangement uses TRBV30 and TRBJ2-7, with 11 bases that match TRBD1. From germline, CDR1 is GTSNPN and CDR2 SVGIG (reference sequence). The CDR3 totals 15 residues. V lost 4 bases, J lost 2 bases, and 7 bases stayed unmatched. CDR3 coding DNA: TGTGCCTGGATGGGCCCGGGACAGGGGGCCTACGAGCAGTACTTC. Translation gives CAWMGPGQGAYEQYF.

The chain employs TRBV4-1 and TRBJ1-1, with D hard to call. Germline V gene lookup returns CDR1 MGHRA and CDR2 YSYEKL. V lost 1 base and J 1 base, leaving 7 bases between the germline ends. This CDR3 has 14 residues. CDR3 residues: CASSQVGGNTEAFF. As DNA, the CDR3 is TGCGCCAGCAGCCAAGTCGGCGGGAACACTGAAGCTTTCTTT.

The chain links TRBV19 to TRBJ2-2; tentatively, D is TRBD2 (5 bases). Germline V gene lookup returns CDR1 LNHDA and CDR2 SQIVND (reference sequence). CDR3 size: 13 residues. Trimming stripped 9 bases from V and 4 bases from J, with 12 bases between. As DNA, the CDR3 is TGTGCCAGCTCCCCGGGGATCACCGGGGAGCTGTTTTTT. Protein product: CASSPGITGELFF. Full variable domain (missing parts from reference TRBV19 and TRBJ2-2): DGGITQSPKYLFRKEGQNVTLSCEQNLNHDAMYWYRQDPGQGLRLIYYSQIVNDFQKGDIAEGYSVSREKKESFPLTVTSAQKNPTAFYLCASSPGITGELFFGEGSRLTVL.

The CDR3 region has the DNA TGTGCCAGCAGTATCGGGACAGTGAACACTGAAGCTTTCTTT. Translation: CASSIGTVNTEAFF. The V call is TRBV6-1, the J call TRBJ1-1; TRBD1 matches 7 bases. The germline V gene encodes CDR1 MNHNS and CDR2 SASEGT. After removal of 5 bases from V and 0 bases from J, the junction contained 3 bases not matched to a gene. This CDR3 spans 14 amino acids.

The chain couples TRBV5-1 to TRBJ2-1; D possibly corresponds to TRBD2 (6 bases). This CDR3 is 16 amino acids long. CDR1 is SGHRS and CDR2 is YFSETQ in the germline V gene. Trimming cost V 0 bases and J 4 bases, with 14 bases left between them. The CDR3 loop is CASSLVAGTGYNEQFF. CDR3 sequence (DNA): TGCGCCAGCAGCTTGGTGGCGGGGACGGGATACAATGAGCAGTTCTTC.

The CDR3 nucleotides read TGTGCCAGCAGCCTGGGACAGGGGAACACTGAAGCTTTCTTT. Residues: CASSLGQGNTEAFF. The rearrangement joins TRBV7-3 to TRBJ1-1, with 9 bases matching TRBD1. The ends lost 5 bases at V and 1 base at J; junction bases unmatched: 2. The germline gives CDR1 SGHTA, CDR2 FQGTGA. CDR3 length: 14 residues.

This clone was detected a few times. The chain recombines TRBV5-1 with TRBJ1-1; D not certain. Germline-derived CDR1 and CDR2 are SGHRS and YFSETQ. The CDR3 contains 16 residues. Trimming left V 0 bases short and J 1 base short, with 13 bases between. The CDR3: CASSLALSRRNTEAFF. In DNA form, the CDR3 reads TGCGCCAGCAGCTTGGCCTTGTCGCGGAGGAACACTGAAGCTTTCTTT. Using reference TRBV5-1 and TRBJ1-1 for the parts outside the CDR3, the full variable domain is KAGVTQTPRYLIKTRGQQVTLSCSPISGHRSVSWYQQTPGQGLQFLFEYFSETQRNKGNFPGRFSGRQFSNSRSEMNVSTLELGDSALYLCASSLALSRRNTEAFFGQGTRLTVV.

This chain joins TRBV6-6 and TRBJ1-2, with a tentative D call TRBD1 (6 bases). Germline assignment: CDR1 MNHNY and CDR2 SVGAGI (reference sequence). V gave up 6 bases and J gave up 6 bases, with 14 bases separating them. The length of the CDR3 is 13 residues. The CDR3 loop reads CASSDTGRDGYTF. The CDR3 coding sequence is TGTGCCAGCAGCGATACAGGGCGCGATGGCTACACCTTC.

This clone turned up a few times. The chain recombines TRBV7-9 with TRBJ2-5, with D uncertain. Germline-derived CDR1 and CDR2 are SEHNR and FQNEAQ (reference sequence). V was clipped by 5 bases and J by 1 base, with 11 bases between them. The CDR3 has 14 residues. The CDR3 DNA sequence: TGTGCCAGCAGCCTGACCGAGGTCCAAGAGACCCAGTACTTC. Protein product: CASSLTEVQETQYF.

This clone appeared a few times. The chain uses TRBV12-5 and TRBJ2-5; D might be TRBD2 (5 bases). The V gene's germline CDR1 is LGHNT and CDR2 FRNRAP. Trimming removed 3 bases at V and 0 bases at J, with 8 bases between. The CDR3 consists of 14 residues. The CDR3: CASGFWGDQETQYF. The DNA of the CDR3 is TGTGCTAGTGGTTTTTGGGGAGACCAAGAGACCCAGTACTTC.

This clone was counted a single time. The rearrangement links TRBV19 to TRBJ1-1; 8 positions agree with TRBD1. V dropped 4 bases and J dropped 11; count of bases not matched to a gene: 15. The CDR3 is 15 residues long. The germline CDR1 and CDR2 sequences are LNHDA and SQIVND (reference sequence). The CDR3 bases are TGTGCCAGTAGTACAACGGGGAGTCAGGGGGCGATCGCTTTCTTT. Translated, it gives CASSTTGSQGAIAFF.

The V call is TRBV6-1, the J call TRBJ1-3, with D unresolved. The V end lost 6 bases, the J end lost 0 bases, and 9 bases lay between the germline ends. The CDR3 has 14 amino acids. Germline V gives CDR1 MNHNS, CDR2 SASEGT. CDR3 sequence: CASRAAGSGNTIYF. The CDR3 nucleotides read TGTGCCAGCAGAGCGGCCGGCTCTGGAAACACCATATATTTT.

The V call is TRBV11-2, the J call TRBJ1-2; 7 nucleotides agree with TRBD1. The J segment lost 5 bases and the V segment lost 4 bases, leaving 7 bases of the junction unmatched. CDR3 length: 14 residues. CDR1 is SGHAT and CDR2 is FQNNGV in the germline V gene. The CDR3 DNA reads as TGTGCCAGCAGCTCCGAGACAGGGCAATATGGCTACACCTTC. As protein: CASSSETGQYGYTF. The full variable domain, rest sourced from reference TRBV11-2 and TRBJ1-2, is EAGVAQSPRYKIIEKRQSVAFWCNPISGHATLYWYQQILGQGPKLLIQFQNNGVVDDSQLPKDRFSAERLKGVDSTLKIQPAKLEDSAVYLCASSSETGQYGYTFGSGTRLTVV.

The table lists this clone with a few counts. The V call is TRBV6-1, the J call TRBJ1-1; D is uncertain. V lost 2 bases and J 4 bases, leaving 5 bases between the germline ends. The CDR3 length is 12 residues. The V gene's germline CDR1 is MNHNS and CDR2 SASEGT. Written as DNA, the CDR3 is TGTGCCAGCAGTGAATATAGCACTGAAGCTTTCTTT. The encoded protein is CASSEYSTEAFF.

The rearrangement uses TRBV12-5 and TRBJ2-5, with 10 bases identical to TRBD1. Germline V gene data show CDR1 as LGHNT and CDR2 as FRNRAP. This CDR3 comprises 14 residues. The trim removed 4 bases at V and 5 bases at J, leaving 4 bases unmatched. CDR3 DNA: TGTGCTAGTGGTTCGGACAGGGGGTGGGAGACCCAGTACTTC. Translating it yields CASGSDRGWETQYF.